Below, 21 T cell receptor beta chains from the same sample are listed, as sequenced in a study of OX40 agonist ivuxolimab in advanced cancers. The library was built by means of the immunoSEQ multiplex PCR assay. TCRdb holds this immuneACCESS table with in-frame rearrangements only. Some clones are missing; in checked studies, unresolved V genes explain under half, and the rest has no known cause. For this sample there are about 80,000 clones; around nine tenths appear just once. The ten biggest clones cover more than 0.6% of the sample. The material was CD4+ or CD8+ T cells sorted from blood, obtained in a trial of the OX40 agonist ivuxolimab. These TCRs come from an adult with an advanced solid tumor such as melanoma, head and neck, liver or kidney cancer.

This chain connects TRBV11-1 to TRBJ1-1; D gene unclear. This CDR3 contains 14 residues. V was shortened by 0 bases and J by 0 bases, with 5 bases between the two germline ends. The germline V gene has CDR1 SGHAT and CDR2 FQDESV (reference sequence). In DNA, the CDR3 is TGTGCCAGCAGCTTAGCCCGAATGAACACTGAAGCTTTCTTT. Translating it yields CASSLARMNTEAFF.

Here the CDR3 DNA reads TGTGCCAGCAGTTATGGGACAGGGATCTACGAGCAGTACTTC. It specifies CASSYGTGIYEQYF. The V call is TRBV6-5, the J call TRBJ2-7; TRBD1 matches 9 bases. Germline V gene data show CDR1 as MNHEY and CDR2 as SVGAGI. The trim removed 3 bases at V and 3 bases at J, leaving 3 bases unmatched. This CDR3 comprises 14 residues.

The chain combines TRBV4-3 with TRBJ1-5; D gene unclear. The CDR3 loop spans 15 amino acids. The germline V gene encodes CDR1 LGHNA and CDR2 YSLEER. V lost 0 bases and J lost 7, with 13 bases in between. CDR3 DNA: TGCGCCAGCAGCCAAGATCGGACTGGGAACCAGCCCCAGCATTTT. It yields the protein CASSQDRTGNQPQHF.

This clone was seen only a few times. The rearrangement uses TRBV28 and TRBJ1-6, with unresolved D. Germline lookup yields CDR1 MDHEN and CDR2 SYDVKM. The germline V and J ends were trimmed by 5 bases and 0 bases, with 8 bases remaining between them. The CDR3 runs to 15 residues. In DNA, the CDR3 is TGTGCCAGCAGTCGTCGGGGCTCCTATAATTCACCCCTCCACTTT. It is translated as CASSRRGSYNSPLHF.

This chain connects TRBV7-2 to TRBJ2-3; a possible D gene is TRBD2 (6 bases). CDR1 and CDR2 (germline): SGHTA, FQGNSA. CDR3 size: 12 residues. Trimming pared 5 bases from V and 10 bases from J, leaving 13 bases between. The CDR3 DNA follows: TGTGCCAGCAGCGATACTAGCTTTGCGCAGTATTTT. Its translation is CASSDTSFAQYF. Looking up the rest from reference TRBV7-2 and TRBJ2-3 gives the full variable domain: GAGVSQSPSNKVTEKGKDVELRCDPISGHTALYWYRQSLGQGLEFLIYFQGNSAPDKSGLPSDRFSAERTGGSVSTLTIQRTQQEDSAVYLCASSDTSFAQYFGPGTRLTVL.

The chain couples TRBV9 to TRBJ2-5; D gene unclear. CDR1 SGDLS and CDR2 YYNGEE come from the germline V gene. CDR3 length: 14 amino acids. V dropped 0 bases and J dropped 5 bases, with 11 bases sitting between them. Here the CDR3 reads CASSVDVDGETQYF. CDR3 bases: TGTGCCAGCAGCGTAGATGTGGATGGGGAGACCCAGTACTTC.

This chain joins TRBV6-5 and TRBJ1-2; 8 bases fit TRBD1. Germline V CDR1 and CDR2: MNHEY, SVGAGI. This CDR3 region has 15 residues. V was clipped by 3 bases and J by 2 bases; unmatched bases: 5. CDR3 in DNA: TGTGCCAGCAGTTATCGGGGACAGGACAACTATGGCTACACCTTC. It codes for CASSYRGQDNYGYTF.

The rearrangement links TRBV15 to TRBJ1-5; D may be TRBD1 (6 bases). Germline V lookup: CDR1 LNHNV, CDR2 YYDKDF (reference sequence). This CDR3 comprises 16 residues. V was trimmed by 3 bases and J by 1 base, leaving 13 bases between them. The CDR3 reads CATSRVTGLSNQPQHF. In nucleotides, the CDR3 is TGTGCCACCAGCAGGGTTACAGGGCTAAGCAATCAGCCCCAGCATTTT.

The chain has TRBV11-3 and TRBJ2-5, with D tentatively TRBD1 (6 bases). V lost 5 bases and J lost 6, with 13 bases in between. CDR1 is SGHNT and CDR2 is YENEEA in the germline V gene. This CDR3 has 13 residues. In nucleotides, the CDR3 is TGTGCCAGCAGCCCTGGGACATTAAAGACCCAGTACTTC. This encodes CASSPGTLKTQYF. The variable domain in full, with the rest retrieved from reference TRBV11-3 and TRBJ2-5, is EAGVVQSPRYKIIEKKQPVAFWCNPISGHNTLYWYLQNLGQGPELLIRYENEEAVDDSQLPKDRFSAERLKGVDSTLKIQPAELGDSAVYLCASSPGTLKTQYFGPGTRLLVL.

The V and J genes are TRBV28 and TRBJ1-6; no clear D. V lost 6 bases and J 7 bases, leaving 16 bases between the germline ends. CDR3 length: 15 residues. The germline V gene encodes CDR1 MDHEN and CDR2 SYDVKM. This chain's CDR3 is CASSDGMLSNSPLHF. CDR3 coding DNA: TGTGCCAGCAGCGACGGAATGCTGTCGAATTCACCCCTCCACTTT.

This chain connects TRBV10-1 to TRBJ2-2, with D possibly TRBD1 on 6 matching bases. V lost 3 bases and J 5 bases, leaving 16 bases between the germline ends. CDR1 is WNHNN and CDR2 is SYGVQD in the germline V gene (reference sequence). The CDR3 has 16 amino acids. DNA of the CDR3: TGCGCCAGCAGTGATTCGGCAGGGGTCGTGACCGGGGAGCTGTTTTTT. Amino acid sequence: CASSDSAGVVTGELFF.

The V and J genes are TRBV11-3 and TRBJ2-3; perhaps TRBD2 as D (6 bases). Germline CDR1 and CDR2: SGHNT and YENEEA. The CDR3 covers 14 residues. Trimming removed 4 bases at V and 8 bases at J, with 16 bases between. The chain's CDR3 is CASSSGTPLPTQYF. The CDR3 region has the DNA TGTGCCAGCAGCTCCGGGACTCCTTTGCCTACGCAGTATTTT.

In regard to this clone: Additional DNA sequences in this sample encode the identical CDR3. The rearrangement uses TRBV7-2 and TRBJ1-5, with no clear D. V was trimmed by 2 bases and J by 4 bases, leaving 6 bases between them. The CDR3 is made up of 13 amino acids. CDR1 is SGHTA, CDR2 FQGNSA, per germline. CDR3 nucleotide sequence: TGTGCCAGCAGCTTACGCGGGAATCAGCCCCAGCATTTT. Its translation is CASSLRGNQPQHF.

The chain links TRBV7-2 to TRBJ2-2; 11 bases line up with TRBD2. From germline, CDR1 is SGHTA and CDR2 FQGNSA. This CDR3 comprises 18 residues. With V trimmed by 5 bases and J by 0 bases, 8 bases remained unmatched. CDR3 DNA: TGTGCCAGCAGCGGAAAGGGACTAGCGGCAGCGAACACCGGGGAGCTGTTTTTT. This translates into CASSGKGLAAANTGELFF.

The chain employs TRBV19 and TRBJ2-7; 9 bases align to TRBD2. The CDR3 spans 14 residues. The V gene's germline CDR1 is LNHDA and CDR2 SQIVND (reference sequence). V lost 5 bases and J lost 9; bases outside the gene matches: 11. In nucleotides, the CDR3 is TGTGCCAGTAGTGCCGGGACTAGCAGGTCGTGGCAGTACTTC. This sequence encodes CASSAGTSRSWQYF.

The chain uses TRBV19 and TRBJ1-4; a weak D match, TRBD1 (5 bases). This CDR3 region has 14 residues. Germline-derived CDR1 and CDR2 are LNHDA and SQIVND (reference sequence). Trimming removed 3 bases from V and 8 bases from J, with 13 bases in between. CDR3 in amino acids: CASSIEGRGEKLFF. Written as DNA, the CDR3 is TGTGCCAGTAGTATCGAAGGGAGGGGAGAAAAACTGTTTTTT.

This chain uses TRBV7-2 with TRBJ2-6; 12 positions agree with TRBD1. The CDR3 runs to 18 residues. V shed 0 bases and J 2 bases; nucleotides not matched to a gene: 2. CDR1 is SGHTA, CDR2 FQGNSA, per germline. The DNA of the CDR3 is TGTGCCAGCAGCTTAGCGGGACAGGGGGCTCCTGGGGCCAACGTCCTGACTTTC. Residues: CASSLAGQGAPGANVLTF.

The chain uses TRBV5-1 and TRBJ2-1; 10 nucleotides agree with TRBD2. The J segment lost 2 bases and the V segment lost 4 bases, leaving 3 bases of the junction unmatched. Germline V gives CDR1 SGHRS, CDR2 YFSETQ. This CDR3 spans 15 amino acids. The CDR3: CASSLTSGPYNEQFF. CDR3 nucleotides: TGCGCCAGCAGCCTGACTAGCGGGCCCTACAATGAGCAGTTCTTC.

The V call is TRBV28, the J call TRBJ2-7, with 8 bases fitting TRBD1. Trimming took 7 bases from V and 4 from J; bases not matched to a gene: 9. Germline V gene lookup returns CDR1 MDHEN and CDR2 SYDVKM. The CDR3 extends over 14 amino acids. CDR3 DNA sequence: TGTGCCAGCATCCCGACAGGGGAGGTGTACGAGCAGTACTTC. Translated, it gives CASIPTGEVYEQYF.

V and J are TRBV19 and TRBJ2-6, with 10 bases that match TRBD1. Trimming at V came to 5 bases and at J to 0 bases, leaving 4 bases not matched to a gene. CDR1 and CDR2 from the germline V gene are LNHDA and SQIVND (reference sequence). CDR3 length equals 17 residues. CDR3 sequence: CASSLWTGGSGANVLTF. CDR3 coding DNA: TGTGCCAGTAGTTTATGGACAGGGGGCTCTGGGGCCAACGTCCTGACTTTC.

This chain links TRBV7-3 with TRBJ1-5; 10 bases line up with TRBD1. The CDR3 runs to 16 residues. Per germline, CDR1 SGHTA and CDR2 FQGTGA. With 5 bases clipped from V and 4 bases from J, the junction kept 8 bases outside the gene matches. CDR3 bases: TGTGCCAGCAGCGCGCGGACAGGGGGTTCGAATCAGCCCCAGCATTTT. Encoded protein: CASSARTGGSNQPQHF.